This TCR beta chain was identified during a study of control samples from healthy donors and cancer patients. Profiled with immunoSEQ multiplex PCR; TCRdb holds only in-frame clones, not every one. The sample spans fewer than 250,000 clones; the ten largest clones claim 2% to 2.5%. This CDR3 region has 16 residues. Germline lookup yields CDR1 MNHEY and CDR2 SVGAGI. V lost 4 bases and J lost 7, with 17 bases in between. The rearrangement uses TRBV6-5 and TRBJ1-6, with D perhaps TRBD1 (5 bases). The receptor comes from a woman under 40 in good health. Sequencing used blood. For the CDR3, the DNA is TGTGCCAGCAGTTTCCGCCCGGGACTCCTAAATTCACCCCTCCACTTT. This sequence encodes CASSFRPGLLNSPLHF.